This T cell receptor beta chain is from a study of beta chain features in type 1 diabetes. Study outcomes and limitations: Significant though moderate, a shortening of TCRB CDR3s appeared in all four CD4+ subsets of Type 1 diabetes patients.

Every isolated RNA sample was fully reverse transcribed, so sequencing captured expressed TCRB transcripts. Produced via immunoSEQ multiplex PCR; TCRdb's table is partial and in-frame only. The sample includes just over 600,000 clones, around 15% of them seen just once. In its sample, this clone was seen a few times. Its antigen remains unidentified. The CDR3 totals 11 residues. From germline, CDR1 is SGHDN and CDR2 FVKESK. V gave up 5 bases and J gave up 8 bases, with 9 bases separating them. The clonotype comes from a man younger than 35 in good health. The chain links TRBV14 to TRBJ2-5; weak D call: TRBD1 (6 bases). The sequenced material came from naive CD4+ T cells from blood. CDR3 coding DNA: TGTGCCAGCAGCGCCGGGACAACCCAGTACTTC. The encoded protein is CASSAGTTQYF.